The clone carrying this T cell receptor (beta chain) has a handful of counts. Antigen specificity is unknown. The record originates from a study of cytomegalovirus exposure and HLA in healthy donors. General study results and limits: Analysis performed later showed TCR beta chains linked to HLA being more clonally expanded than equally common others. Later analysis associated a missense DCLRE1C variant with TCR beta V- and J-gene trimming. TCR beta sequences reportedly predicted most subjects' HLA-A and HLA-B alleles accurately.

Trimming stripped 0 bases from V and 4 bases from J, with 13 bases between. The germline V gene has CDR1 MNHNS and CDR2 SASEGT. This CDR3 comprises 16 residues. At collection, donors were nominally healthy, but unrecorded immune exposures were probable. The PCR contained 60 Vbeta and 13 Jbeta primers. The protocol was immunoSEQ multiplex PCR, while the TCRdb copy is restricted to in-frame clones and leaves out a portion. Among some 200,000 clones, just under 70% were seen once, and the ten largest hold less than 3%. This clonotype was obtained from a middle-aged man in good health and CMV-seropositive. The sequenced material came from PBMCs. The rearrangement joins TRBV6-1 to TRBJ2-1; D possibly corresponds to TRBD2 (6 bases). CDR3 DNA sequence: TGTGCCAGCAGTGAAGCAGGGACTTCCTTTTACAATGAGCAGTTCTTC. It encodes CASSEAGTSFYNEQFF.